Shown below are 22 T cell receptor beta chains from a single sample sequenced in a study of cytomegalovirus exposure and HLA in healthy donors. Primers included in the PCR were 60 Vbeta and 13 Jbeta primers. Assay: immunoSEQ multiplex PCR; the TCRdb copy retains only in-frame clones and omits some. The table has 150,000 to 200,000 clones, roughly 71% seen once. The material sequenced was PBMCs. The receptor source for this set is a girl between 10 and 17 years old in good health and CMV-seronegative.

The chain joins TRBV2 to TRBJ2-2; possible D gene TRBD1, 5 bases. The V and J ends lost 8 bases and 4 bases respectively, with 14 bases between them. The CDR3 covers 14 residues. CDR1 and CDR2 from the germline V gene are SNHLY and FYNNEI. The CDR3 sequence: CASGAGDITGELFF. DNA for the CDR3: TGTGCCAGCGGGGCAGGAGACATCACCGGGGAGCTGTTTTTT.

The J gene is TRBJ1-1, the V gene TRBV10-3, with 7 bases lining up with TRBD1. This CDR3 region has 15 residues. Germline V gene lookup returns CDR1 ENHRY and CDR2 SYGVKD. V gave up 3 bases and J gave up 7 bases; unmatched junction bases: 11. CDR3 nucleotides: TGTGCCATCAGTGATTCAGACAGGGCTGTCGGTGAAGCTTTCTTT. It encodes CAISDSDRAVGEAFF.

J is TRBJ2-5 and V is TRBV19; tentatively, D is TRBD1 (5 bases). The V end was cut by 2 bases, the J end by 2 bases, with 6 bases between. The length of the CDR3 is 13 residues. Looked up from germline, CDR1 is LNHDA and CDR2 is SQIVND (reference sequence). The CDR3 DNA is TGTGCCAGTAGTATACAGGGTCAAGAGACCCAGTACTTC. The encoded protein is CASSIQGQETQYF. The full variable domain, completed using reference TRBV19 and TRBJ2-5, is DGGITQSPKYLFRKEGQNVTLSCEQNLNHDAMYWYRQDPGQGLRLIYYSQIVNDFQKGDIAEGYSVSREKKESFPLTVTSAQKNPTAFYLCASSIQGQETQYFGPGTRLLVL.

This clone was observed a few times. The chain employs TRBV4-1 and TRBJ2-5; D call uncertain. CDR1 and CDR2 (germline): MGHRA, YSYEKL. The ends were cut back, 1 base at V and 4 bases at J, with 7 bases in the middle. The CDR3 has 13 amino acids. CDR3 coding DNA: TGCGCCAGCAGCCAAGCAATGTCAGAGACCCAGTACTTC. Its translation: CASSQAMSETQYF.

The J gene is TRBJ1-3, the V gene TRBV7-8; a weak D match, TRBD1 (6 bases). In germline, CDR1 is SGHVS, CDR2 FQNEAQ. This CDR3 has 19 amino acids. V shed 8 bases and J shed 0 bases, with 26 bases lying between them. The CDR3 reads CASFHPNREMEFSGNTIYF. CDR3 coding DNA: TGTGCCAGCTTCCACCCAAACAGGGAAATGGAATTCTCTGGAAACACCATATATTTT.

This clone was detected only a few times. V gene TRBV5-1 combines with J gene TRBJ1-4, with a weak D call TRBD1 (5 bases). V lost 4 bases to trimming and J lost 8 bases, with 15 bases between them. Germline V gene sequence: CDR1 SGHRS, CDR2 YFSETQ. The CDR3 is 14 amino acids. The CDR3: CASSTGTLGEKLFF. The CDR3 bases are TGCGCCAGCAGCACCGGGACTTTGGGGGAAAAACTGTTTTTT.

J is TRBJ2-7 and V is TRBV19; D might be TRBD2 (5 bases). The length of the CDR3 is 14 residues. V lost 0 bases, J lost 2 bases, and 8 bases lay in between. CDR1 is LNHDA and CDR2 is SQIVND in the germline V gene (reference sequence). The CDR3 coding sequence is TGTGCCAGTAGTATAGATCTCGGGGCCTACGAGCAGTACTTC. This gives the protein CASSIDLGAYEQYF.

V is TRBV7-2 and J is TRBJ1-6; 11 bases match TRBD1. The CDR3 totals 16 residues. Germline CDR1 reads SGHTA; CDR2 reads FQGNSA. V shed 5 bases, J shed 8 bases, and the junction held 8 bases outside the gene matches. CDR3 DNA: TGTGCCAGCAGCCCGTACGGGACAGGGGGTTATTCACCCCTCCACTTT. The encoded protein is CASSPYGTGGYSPLHF.

V gene TRBV6-6 combines with J gene TRBJ1-4; a weak D match, TRBD1 (6 bases). The CDR3 has 16 residues. The V and J ends lost 4 bases and 7 bases respectively, with 19 bases between them. Germline V gene lookup returns CDR1 MNHNY and CDR2 SVGAGI (reference sequence). The CDR3 coding sequence is TGTGCCAGCAGTTCTGGAACGGGACAAATGGGTGAAAAACTGTTTTTT. The encoded protein is CASSSGTGQMGEKLFF.

The V call is TRBV6-1, the J call TRBJ2-7; TRBD1 aligns across 8 bases. In germline, CDR1 is MNHNS, CDR2 SASEGT. The CDR3 covers 16 residues. Trimming took 3 bases from V and 3 from J; bases not matched to a gene: 10. Written as DNA, the CDR3 is TGTGCCAGCAGTGATCTGGGGACAGGTCCACTCTACGAGCAGTACTTC. Protein: CASSDLGTGPLYEQYF.

This clone was detected a few times. CDR3 sequence (DNA): TGTGCCAGCAGTCAAAACACAGAGACCCAGTACTTC. Translating gives CASSQNTETQYF. The rearrangement joins TRBV28 to TRBJ2-5; D gene uncertain. V lost 5 bases, J lost 4 bases, and 8 bases lay in between. The CDR3 totals 12 residues. The germline CDR1 and CDR2 sequences are MDHEN and SYDVKM.

The rearrangement joins TRBV7-8 to TRBJ2-7, with TRBD1 matching 9 bases. Germline assignment: CDR1 SGHVS and CDR2 FQNEAQ. This CDR3 contains 14 residues. The trim removed 5 bases at V and 1 base at J, leaving 3 bases unmatched. The CDR3 reads CASSGQGLSYEQYF. For the CDR3, the DNA is TGTGCCAGCAGCGGACAGGGGTTGTCCTACGAGCAGTACTTC. Drawing the rest from reference TRBV7-8 and TRBJ2-7, the complete variable domain is GAGVSQSPRYKVAKRGQDVALRCDPISGHVSLFWYQQALGQGPEFLTYFQNEAQLDKSGLPSDRFFAERPEGSVSTLKIQRTQQEDSAVYLCASSGQGLSYEQYFGPGTRLTVT.

The chain has TRBV29-1 and TRBJ2-7, with TRBD2 identical over 8 bases. V shed 1 base, J shed 2 bases, and the junction held 10 bases outside the gene matches. CDR3 size: 16 residues. Germline V gene sequence: CDR1 SQVTM, CDR2 ANQGSEA. CDR3 region: CSVEGGPDSGTYEQYF. The CDR3 DNA reads as TGCAGCGTTGAAGGTGGGCCCGATAGCGGGACCTACGAGCAGTACTTC.

The chain employs TRBV5-1 and TRBJ2-5; D is perhaps TRBD2 (7 bases). Trimming took off 0 bases at V and 2 bases at J, with 14 bases between the two ends. CDR1 and CDR2 (germline): SGHRS, YFSETQ. The CDR3 consists of 16 residues. CDR3 DNA sequence: TGCGCCAGCAGCTTGGAGGTGGCGGGGGCTCAAGAGACCCAGTACTTC. It translates to CASSLEVAGAQETQYF. The whole variable domain, remainder taken from reference TRBV5-1 and TRBJ2-5, is KAGVTQTPRYLIKTRGQQVTLSCSPISGHRSVSWYQQTPGQGLQFLFEYFSETQRNKGNFPGRFSGRQFSNSRSEMNVSTLELGDSALYLCASSLEVAGAQETQYFGPGTRLLVL.

V is TRBV9 and J is TRBJ1-1, with a possible D match to TRBD1 (6 bases). This CDR3 contains 14 residues. From germline, CDR1 is SGDLS and CDR2 YYNGEE. Trimming pared 3 bases from V and 1 base from J, leaving 10 bases between. The CDR3 bases are TGTGCCAGCAGCGGCAACAGGGAGAACACTGAAGCTTTCTTT. Encoded protein: CASSGNRENTEAFF.

The chain couples TRBV5-4 to TRBJ2-3; TRBD1 agrees at 11 bases. Germline CDR1 SGHNT, CDR2 YYREEE (reference sequence). This CDR3 region has 16 residues. V lost 3 bases to trimming and J lost 3 bases; unmatched junction nucleotides: 6. CDR3 amino acids: CASSSRDRGRTDTQYF. DNA of the CDR3: TGTGCCAGCAGCTCCCGGGACAGGGGGAGAACAGATACGCAGTATTTT.

The V gene is TRBV7-9, the J gene TRBJ1-1; possible D gene TRBD1, 6 bases. Trimming cost V 1 base and J 4 bases, with 10 bases left between them. The CDR3 is 14 residues long. CDR1 is SEHNR, CDR2 FQNEAQ, per germline (reference sequence). The CDR3 DNA reads TGTGCCAGCAGCTTAGTACAGGGTGGCACTGAAGCTTTCTTT. This translates into CASSLVQGGTEAFF. Drawing the rest from reference TRBV7-9 and TRBJ1-1, the complete variable domain is DTGVSQNPRHKITKRGQNVTFRCDPISEHNRLYWYRQTLGQGPEFLTYFQNEAQLEKSRLLSDRFSAERPKGSFSTLEIQRTEQGDSAMYLCASSLVQGGTEAFFGQGTRLTVV.

This clone was seen a handful of times. The chain employs TRBV5-4 and TRBJ1-2; tentatively, D is TRBD1 (5 bases). The CDR3 sequence is 15 residues long. Trimming took 4 bases from V and 7 from J, leaving 20 bases between them. Germline lookup yields CDR1 SGHNT and CDR2 YYREEE (reference sequence). CDR3 amino acids: CASSRGGTVHGGYTF. The CDR3 DNA is TGTGCCAGCAGCCGAGGCGGGACGGTGCATGGTGGCTACACCTTC.

This chain links TRBV19 with TRBJ1-6; D call uncertain. This CDR3 spans 13 amino acids. Trimming cost V 5 bases and J 9 bases, with 11 bases left between them. Germline V gene data show CDR1 as LNHDA and CDR2 as SQIVND (reference sequence). CDR3 sequence: CASSPTRGSPLHF. CDR3 DNA: TGTGCCAGTAGTCCAACACGGGGTTCACCCCTCCACTTT. The whole variable domain, filled in from reference TRBV19 and TRBJ1-6, reads DGGITQSPKYLFRKEGQNVTLSCEQNLNHDAMYWYRQDPGQGLRLIYYSQIVNDFQKGDIAEGYSVSREKKESFPLTVTSAQKNPTAFYLCASSPTRGSPLHFGNGTRLTVT.

This clone was picked up a small number of times. This rearrangement joins TRBV27 to TRBJ2-7, with 9 bases that match TRBD1. This CDR3 has 14 amino acids. Trimming removed 4 bases from V and 7 bases from J; junction bases left unmatched: 8. The germline gives CDR1 MNHEY, CDR2 SMNVEV (reference sequence). CDR3 coding DNA: TGTGCCAGCAGTTCCAGGACAGGGGTGGAAGAGCAGTACTTC. Residues: CASSSRTGVEEQYF.

The CDR3 DNA reads TGCGCCAGCATCGGAGGGTTGGCTGGAGAGACCCAGTACTTC. Amino acids: CASIGGLAGETQYF. The rearrangement joins TRBV5-1 to TRBJ2-5; tentatively, D is TRBD2 (6 bases). V lost 6 bases and J lost 4, with 16 bases in between. The CDR3 length is 14 residues. Germline V lookup: CDR1 SGHRS, CDR2 YFSETQ.

The chain recombines TRBV2 with TRBJ1-4; 7 bases are a match to TRBD1. This CDR3 has 15 amino acids. Germline CDR1 reads SNHLY; CDR2 reads FYNNEI. The V segment lost 2 bases and the J segment 5 bases; nucleotides outside the gene matches: 5. The CDR3 nucleotides are TGTGCCAGCAGTGAATTGGGGACAGAAAATGAAAAACTGTTTTTT. Residues: CASSELGTENEKLFF.